One sample yielded the 18 T cell receptor beta chains listed below, sequenced in a study of blood T cell repertoires in COVID-19. TCRdb keeps only in-frame clones here, not all; method: immunoSEQ multiplex PCR. The sample has 150,000 to 200,000 clones, around 73% seen once. Sequenced material: PBMCs or T cells enriched from blood (not recorded which). Receptors originate from a woman between 50 and 59 years old who had recovered from COVID-19.

CDR3 region: CASSGGPGGFQPQHF. In DNA, the CDR3 is TGTGCCAGCAGCGGGGGACCCGGAGGGTTTCAGCCCCAGCATTTT. This sequence joins TRBV7-3 and TRBJ1-5; TRBD1 might be the D (5 bases). The CDR3 spans 15 residues. V lost 5 bases and J lost 6, with 17 bases in between. The V gene's germline CDR1 is SGHTA and CDR2 FQGTGA.

The rearrangement links TRBV7-3 to TRBJ2-3; 7 bases agree with TRBD2. J gave up 0 bases and V 5 bases, and 8 bases lay outside the gene matches. This CDR3 contains 16 residues. The germline CDR1 and CDR2 sequences are SGHTA and FQGTGA. The CDR3: CASSGSGSGSTDTQYF. The CDR3, as DNA: TGTGCCAGCAGCGGAAGCGGTAGCGGGAGCACAGATACGCAGTATTTT.

As for this clone: Other DNA sequences of this sample code for an identical CDR3. The chain carries TRBV18 and TRBJ1-1; D is perhaps TRBD1 (6 bases). Germline CDR1 KGHSH, CDR2 LQKENI. The V and J ends lost 3 bases and 2 bases respectively, with 7 bases between them. CDR3 length: 13 residues. CDR3 amino acids: CASSPGANTEAFF. For the CDR3, the DNA is TGTGCCAGCTCACCGGGGGCAAACACTGAAGCTTTCTTT.

This clone was recorded only once. The chain is built from TRBV28 and TRBJ2-7; D unresolved. Germline values: CDR1 MDHEN, CDR2 SYDVKM. This CDR3 is 13 amino acids long. The V gene lost 9 bases and the J gene lost 7 bases, with 19 bases spanning the gap. Here the CDR3 DNA reads TGTGCCAGTAGAGGTCCCGCGACTCCGGAGCAGTACTTC. Translated, it gives CASRGPATPEQYF.

The chain joins TRBV11-3 to TRBJ2-2; no firm D call. The CDR3 loop spans 13 amino acids. V lost 1 base, J lost 8 bases, and 8 bases lay in between. The germline V gene encodes CDR1 SGHNT and CDR2 YENEEA. The CDR3 sequence: CASSLGAVGELFF. CDR3 DNA: TGTGCCAGCAGCTTAGGGGCCGTGGGGGAGCTGTTTTTT.

This chain links TRBV7-9 with TRBJ2-1; 12 nucleotides match TRBD2. Germline V CDR1 and CDR2: SEHNR, FQNEAQ (reference sequence). The CDR3 is 15 residues long. V trimming: 3 bases; J trimming: 4 bases; junction bases outside the gene matches: 1. As DNA, the CDR3 is TGTGCCAGCAGCTTTGGGACTAGCGGGTACAATGAGCAGTTCTTC. Its translation is CASSFGTSGYNEQFF.

The V and J genes are TRBV10-1 and TRBJ2-1; 7 positions match TRBD1. CDR3 length: 14 residues. The junction had 6 bases not matched to a gene; V was cut back by 8 bases and J by 2 bases. Per the germline V gene, CDR1 is WNHNN and CDR2 is SYGVQD (reference sequence). The CDR3 region is CASPGTETYNEQFF. As DNA, the CDR3 is TGCGCCAGCCCCGGGACAGAAACCTACAATGAGCAGTTCTTC.

V gene TRBV24-1 combines with J gene TRBJ2-5; maybe TRBD2 (6 bases). The CDR3 has 13 amino acids. CDR1 KGHDR and CDR2 SFDVKD come from the germline V gene. The germline V and J ends were trimmed by 6 bases and 3 bases, with 10 bases remaining between them. The CDR3 protein is CATSMRGKETQYF. The CDR3 bases are TGTGCCACCAGTATGCGGGGAAAAGAGACCCAGTACTTC.

The chain recombines TRBV24-1 with TRBJ1-5; 10 bases align to TRBD1. J was trimmed by 1 base and V by 8 bases; bases with no gene match: 13. From germline, CDR1 is KGHDR and CDR2 SFDVKD. There are 18 residues in the CDR3. CDR3 region: CATITRDRGRRSNQPQHF. The CDR3 nucleotides are TGTGCCACCATAACTCGGGACAGGGGAAGAAGGAGCAATCAGCCCCAGCATTTT.

This clone was counted once. The chain has TRBV19 and TRBJ1-1; unclear D gene. Trimming left V 4 bases short and J 10 bases short, with 13 bases between. In germline, CDR1 is LNHDA, CDR2 SQIVND (reference sequence). The CDR3 has 12 residues. The CDR3 nucleotides read TGTGCCAGTAGTACCTACAGTGAGTCAGCTTTCTTT. Its protein product is CASSTYSESAFF.

The J gene is TRBJ1-5, the V gene TRBV6-2 or TRBV6-3; tentatively, D is TRBD1 (5 bases). Germline values: CDR1 MNHEY, CDR2 SVGEGT. The CDR3 totals 13 residues. V dropped 2 bases and J dropped 5 bases, with 7 bases sitting between them. The CDR3 is CASSYDRYQPQHF. The CDR3 DNA follows: TGTGCCAGCAGTTACGACAGATATCAGCCCCAGCATTTT.

The rearrangement links TRBV7-9 to TRBJ2-3, with 9 nucleotides matching TRBD1. The CDR3 covers 16 residues. Germline CDR1 SEHNR, CDR2 FQNEAQ (reference sequence). The trim removed 1 base at V and 4 bases at J, leaving 6 bases unmatched. The CDR3 coding sequence is TGTGCCAGCAGCTTAGGGGACAGGGCCGGAGCAGATACGCAGTATTTT. This gives the protein CASSLGDRAGADTQYF.

This rearrangement joins TRBV4-3 to TRBJ1-6, with unresolved D. The length of the CDR3 is 15 residues. Trimming removed 1 base from V and 8 bases from J, with 12 bases in between. CDR1 and CDR2 (germline): LGHNA, YSLEER. CDR3 loop: CASSQVSRTDSPLHF. The CDR3 DNA reads TGCGCCAGCAGCCAAGTGAGCCGGACTGATTCACCCCTCCACTTT.

The chain is built from TRBV3-1 (or the pseudogene TRBV3-2) and TRBJ2-5, with 7 bases aligning to TRBD1. From germline, CDR1 is LGHDT and CDR2 YNNKEL (reference sequence). CDR3 size: 15 residues. The V segment lost 3 bases and the J segment 2 bases; nucleotides outside the gene matches: 6. CDR3 in amino acids: CASSHTTGRQETQYF. CDR3 nucleotides: TGTGCCAGCAGCCATACGACAGGGCGACAAGAGACCCAGTACTTC.

The CDR3 region is CASSLNQGQNGYTF. CDR3 nucleotide sequence: TGCGCCAGCAGCTTGAACCAAGGACAGAATGGCTACACCTTC. The chain recombines TRBV5-1 with TRBJ1-2; D perhaps matches TRBD1 (6 bases). The germline CDR1 and CDR2 sequences are SGHRS and YFSETQ. CDR3 length: 14 residues. V was clipped by 1 base and J by 6 bases, with 13 bases between them.

V usage is TRBV15 and J usage is TRBJ2-3, with D hard to call. The CDR3 covers 18 residues. Deletions cut 4 bases from V and 3 bases from J, with 23 bases between. Germline loops: CDR1 LNHNV, CDR2 YYDKDF (reference sequence). The CDR3 coding sequence is TGTGCCACCAGCACCGATCAGGTGGATTTTAGGTTTACAGATACGCAGTATTTT. Protein: CATSTDQVDFRFTDTQYF.

The V gene is TRBV19, the J gene TRBJ2-1, with TRBD1 matching over 8 bases. The CDR3 runs 16 residues. Germline V gene sequence: CDR1 LNHDA, CDR2 SQIVND (reference sequence). After removal of 3 bases from V and 4 bases from J, the junction contained 8 bases not matched to a gene. The CDR3 region is CASSIKAGTGYNEQFF. CDR3 bases: TGTGCCAGTAGTATCAAGGCGGGGACAGGTTACAATGAGCAGTTCTTC.

The chain has TRBV4-2 and TRBJ2-1, with TRBD2 matching 13 bases. This CDR3 is 15 amino acids long. With 5 bases clipped from V and 7 bases from J, the junction kept 5 bases outside the gene matches. Germline assignment: CDR1 LGHNA and CDR2 YNFKEQ. CDR3 DNA sequence: TGTGCCAGCAGCGACCGACTAGCGGGAGGTAATGAGCAGTTCTTC. This gives the protein CASSDRLAGGNEQFF.